This T cell receptor beta chain was sequenced for a study of cytomegalovirus exposure and HLA in healthy donors. Overall study: The roughly 110 validation repertoires matched the approximately 700 first-cohort repertoires in platform, a later analysis reported.

The protocol was immunoSEQ multiplex PCR, while the TCRdb copy is restricted to in-frame clones and leaves out a portion. The sample includes some 150,000 clones, 70% to 90% of them seen just once. Germline assignment: CDR1 SGDLS and CDR2 YYNGEE. The CDR3 has 14 residues. V lost 0 bases and J 3 bases, leaving 8 bases between the germline ends. The donors were part of the validation cohort, which consisted of about 120 subjects and was separate from the first cohort of about 670 subjects. This sequence was found in a woman aged 18-30 years in good health and CMV-seropositive. The rearrangement joins TRBV9 to TRBJ2-3; TRBD2 might be the D (5 bases). The sample consisted of PBMCs. The CDR3 region has the DNA TGTGCCAGCAGCGTAGGGAGAGGGACAGATACGCAGTATTTT. This encodes CASSVGRGTDTQYF.